Listed here are 18 T cell receptor beta chains from one sample, sequenced in a study of blood T cell repertoires in COVID-19. Using immunoSEQ multiplex PCR, the repertoire was profiled, and TCRdb retains in-frame clones only, with some absent. Found here are 400,000 or so clones, around 90% of them singletons; the top ten hold approximately 2%. Material: PBMCs or T cells enriched from blood (not recorded which). These receptors all come from a woman aged 35 to 49 with acute COVID-19.

This chain joins TRBV7-2 and TRBJ2-2; D might be TRBD1 (5 bases). Germline loops: CDR1 SGHTA, CDR2 FQGNSA. The CDR3 sequence is 18 residues long. Between the trimmed V and J ends, which lost 3 bases and 2 bases, there was a span of 19 bases. The CDR3 protein is CASSFARGIPLNTGELFF. The CDR3 bases are TGTGCCAGCAGCTTCGCAAGGGGCATCCCCCTTAACACCGGGGAGCTGTTTTTT.

Details on this clone: This CDR3 is also generated by other DNA sequences in the sample. The V gene is TRBV5-1, the J gene TRBJ1-5; perhaps TRBD1 as D (5 bases). Trimming removed 1 base from V and 1 base from J, with 9 bases in between. Looked up from germline, CDR1 is SGHRS and CDR2 is YFSETQ. The CDR3 totals 15 residues. CDR3 residues: CASSLTGGSNQPQHF. The CDR3 DNA is TGCGCCAGCAGCTTGACAGGAGGGAGCAATCAGCCCCAGCATTTT.

The CDR3 loop reads CASSLPPLNEQFF. As DNA, the CDR3 is TGTGCCAGCAGTCTCCCCCCTCTCAATGAGCAGTTCTTC. The chain links TRBV12-3 or TRBV12-4 to TRBJ2-1; D is uncertain. The V end was cut by 5 bases, the J end by 6 bases, with 11 bases between. The CDR3 length is 13 residues.

This chain links TRBV5-1 with TRBJ1-3, with TRBD1 as a possible D gene (5 bases). CDR3 length: 16 amino acids. Trimming cost V 0 bases and J 0 bases, with 10 bases left between them. CDR1 SGHRS and CDR2 YFSETQ come from the germline V gene. The CDR3 nucleotides read TGCGCCAGCAGCTTGGAACAGGTTCGCTCTGGAAACACCATATATTTT. It codes for CASSLEQVRSGNTIYF.

CDR3 nucleotide sequence: TGTGCCAGCAGTCGGCAACAGGGAAACACCATATATTTT. Translating it yields CASSRQQGNTIYF. The chain uses TRBV6-6 and TRBJ1-3, with unresolved D. The length of the CDR3 is 13 residues. Trimming took off 5 bases at V and 4 bases at J, with 9 bases between the two ends. Germline lookup yields CDR1 MNHNY and CDR2 SVGAGI (reference sequence).

The rearrangement links TRBV5-1 to TRBJ2-3; TRBD2 aligns across 8 bases. V lost 0 bases to trimming and J lost 2 bases; unmatched junction nucleotides: 8. CDR1 SGHRS and CDR2 YFSETQ come from the germline V gene. The CDR3 length is 17 residues. In nucleotides, the CDR3 is TGCGCCAGCAGCTTGGGGCCCACGGGGGGGGACACAGATACGCAGTATTTT. Protein: CASSLGPTGGDTDTQYF. The full variable domain, completed using reference TRBV5-1 and TRBJ2-3, is KAGVTQTPRYLIKTRGQQVTLSCSPISGHRSVSWYQQTPGQGLQFLFEYFSETQRNKGNFPGRFSGRQFSNSRSEMNVSTLELGDSALYLCASSLGPTGGDTDTQYFGPGTRLTVL.

This rearrangement joins TRBV15 to TRBJ2-3; TRBD2 agrees at 11 bases. This CDR3 comprises 15 residues. J gave up 6 bases and V 5 bases, and 7 bases lay outside the gene matches. Germline V CDR1 and CDR2: LNHNV, YYDKDF (reference sequence). CDR3 residues: CATSGRLAGWDTQYF. In DNA form, the CDR3 reads TGTGCCACCAGCGGAAGACTAGCGGGGTGGGATACGCAGTATTTT.

The rearrangement links TRBV29-1 to TRBJ2-5; D is perhaps TRBD1 (7 bases). CDR1 and CDR2 from the germline V gene are SQVTM and ANQGSEA. The V end was cut by 6 bases, the J end by 6 bases, with 17 bases between. The CDR3 length is 13 residues. The CDR3 coding sequence is TGCAGCGTGGAGGGGGACAGTGTCAAGACCCAGTACTTC. Protein product: CSVEGDSVKTQYF.

This rearrangement joins TRBV9 to TRBJ2-7; D call uncertain. Trimming took 0 bases from V and 3 from J, leaving 10 bases between them. In germline, CDR1 is SGDLS, CDR2 YYNGEE. This CDR3 has 14 amino acids. Here the CDR3 reads CASSVGPAGYEQYF. CDR3 DNA sequence: TGTGCCAGCAGCGTAGGCCCCGCCGGCTACGAGCAGTACTTC.

The chain is built from TRBV5-1 and TRBJ2-5; 10 bases are shared with TRBD1. Germline CDR1 SGHRS, CDR2 YFSETQ. The V segment lost 2 bases and the J segment 3 bases; nucleotides outside the gene matches: 7. The CDR3 is 16 amino acids. The CDR3 DNA is TGCGCCAGCAGCTTCCTACGACAGGGGGCAAAAGAGACCCAGTACTTC. Translation gives CASSFLRQGAKETQYF.

The rearrangement links TRBV2 to TRBJ2-5; 16 nucleotides align to TRBD2. Germline lookup yields CDR1 SNHLY and CDR2 FYNNEI. After removal of 6 bases from V and 7 bases from J, the junction contained 8 bases not matched to a gene. This CDR3 is built from 16 residues. CDR3 bases: TGTGCCAGCAGAACCGGGACTAGCGGGGGGGCACGGACCCAGTACTTC. It specifies CASRTGTSGGARTQYF.

This clone appeared a few times. The chain uses TRBV5-4 and TRBJ1-1; no clear D gene. The germline V gene encodes CDR1 SGHNT and CDR2 YYREEE (reference sequence). Trimming left V 4 bases short and J 7 bases short, with 11 bases between. The CDR3 loop spans 12 amino acids. This chain's CDR3 is CASSLDTLEAFF. The CDR3 DNA reads as TGTGCCAGCAGCCTTGACACTCTTGAAGCTTTCTTT.

The rearrangement joins TRBV2 to TRBJ2-2; D unresolved. This CDR3 is built from 12 residues. Germline-derived CDR1 and CDR2 are SNHLY and FYNNEI. Trimming pared 4 bases from V and 3 bases from J, leaving 3 bases between. The chain's CDR3 is CASSVDTGELFF. CDR3 nucleotides: TGTGCCAGCAGTGTCGACACCGGGGAGCTGTTTTTT.

The J gene is TRBJ1-3, the V gene TRBV9; the match to TRBD1 covers 7 bases. This CDR3 region has 17 residues. With 4 bases clipped from V and 0 bases from J, the junction kept 10 bases outside the gene matches. CDR1 and CDR2 from the germline V gene are SGDLS and YYNGEE. The CDR3 bases are TGTGCCAGCAGCAGTTCCGGGACAGCATACTCTGGAAACACCATATATTTT. This codes for CASSSSGTAYSGNTIYF.

This clone appeared a few times. The chain employs TRBV7-8 and TRBJ2-3; 15 positions agree with TRBD2. V trimming: 6 bases; J trimming: 5 bases; junction bases outside the gene matches: 9. The CDR3 runs to 17 residues. CDR1 is SGHVS, CDR2 FQNEAQ, per germline. CDR3 coding DNA: TGTGCCAGCAGTCCTGGGACTAGCGGGGGGTATATAGATACGCAGTATTTT. Amino acid sequence: CASSPGTSGGYIDTQYF.

The CDR3: CASSIGTGHSGNTIYF. The CDR3 DNA is TGTGCCAGTAGTATAGGGACAGGACACTCTGGAAACACCATATATTTT. The chain combines TRBV19 with TRBJ1-3; TRBD1 aligns across 7 bases. This CDR3 is 16 amino acids long. The ends lost 1 base at V and 0 bases at J; junction bases unmatched: 3. From germline, CDR1 is LNHDA and CDR2 SQIVND (reference sequence).

This clone was seen just once. The chain employs TRBV6-5 and TRBJ1-3, with D hard to call. CDR3 length: 13 residues. Germline CDR1 MNHEY, CDR2 SVGAGI. Trimming removed 7 bases at V and 0 bases at J, with 7 bases between. The CDR3 is CASKESSGNTIYF. The DNA for the CDR3 is TGTGCCAGCAAAGAGAGCTCTGGAAACACCATATATTTT.

The chain combines TRBV27 with TRBJ2-7, with 9 bases identical to TRBD1. After removal of 1 base from V and 6 bases from J, the junction contained 4 bases not matched to a gene. This CDR3 is built from 14 residues. Germline CDR1 is MNHEY and CDR2 is SMNVEV (reference sequence). CDR3 coding DNA: TGTGCCAGCAGTTTATTGACAGGGGGAGGCGAGCAGTACTTC. Its translation: CASSLLTGGGEQYF.